This section outlines one TCR beta chain sequence together with its context. Measured with immunoSEQ multiplex PCR; TCRdb has only the in-frame clones, and not every one. The sample includes fewer than 300,000 clones, around 90% of them seen just once. CDR3 length: 13 amino acids. Germline lookup yields CDR1 GTSNPN and CDR2 SVGIG (reference sequence). Trimming took off 0 bases at V and 5 bases at J, with 9 bases between the two ends. The data are from a study of blood T cell repertoires in COVID-19. Sequencing used PBMCs or T cells enriched from blood (not recorded which). The sequence derives from a woman aged 30 to 39 who had recovered from COVID-19. The V call is TRBV30, the J call TRBJ2-3; D not resolved. The CDR3 nucleotides are TGTGCCTGGAGTGTACGGGTTTTAGATACGCAGTATTTT. Translated, it gives CAWSVRVLDTQYF.